The clone carrying this T cell receptor (beta chain) was observed a handful of times. Its antigen remains unknown. The source of the sample is a study of metastatic and nonmetastatic thyroid tumors. Broader study findings: Benign nodules were reported to have significantly lower TCR beta diversity than malignant thyroid tumors, in blood and tumor.

All patients were treatment-naive before thyroid surgery. TCRdb re-called clones from the PCR reads using MiXCR. The sample consists of about 82,000 clones, around 13% of them appearing once. The CDR3 consists of 14 residues. Germline assignment: CDR1 SNHLY and CDR2 FYNNEI. V was shortened by 7 bases and J by 1 base, with 13 bases between the two germline ends. This TCR derives from a female donor with papillary thyroid cancer or a benign thyroid nodule (not recorded which). Some clones in this sample may be carry-over from other donors' samples. V gene TRBV2 combines with J gene TRBJ2-5, with D hard to call. The specimen sequenced was tumor tissue. The CDR3 spells CASIPQRVQETQYF. The CDR3 DNA sequence: TGTGCCAGCATTCCTCAGCGAGTCCAAGAGACCCAGTACTTC.